This is a list of T cell receptor beta chains from one sample in a study of T-cell reconstitution after alpha-beta-depleted transplantation in children. One entry per CDR3 protein, called by TCRdb with MiXCR from the PCR reads. The table lists 300,000 to 350,000 distinct CDR3 sequences, roughly 21% of them singletons. The material sequenced was PBMCs, mostly from graft donor cells, taken 180 days after TCRalphabeta/CD19-depleted stem cell transplant. These receptors originate from a male patient aged 5 to 17 who had a stem cell transplant for acute lymphoblastic leukemia, so the T cells may come from the graft donor. Both conserved end residues are part of each CDR3. Each record gives: J gene, D gene, V gene, CDR3 length, clone size, CDR3 DNA, CDR3 protein. D genes are given only for firm matches. Expanded clones are given a class, and other clones once, few, many or no size at all.

J gene: TRBJ2-1; D gene: .; V gene: TRBV24-1; CDR3 length: 16; clone size: .; CDR3 DNA: TGTGCCACCAGTGATGGCCTCCTTAGGCCACACAATGAGCAGTTCTTC; CDR3 protein: CATSDGLLRPHNEQFF
J gene: TRBJ2-7; D gene: TRBD1; V gene: TRBV7-6; CDR3 length: 16; clone size: .; CDR3 DNA: TGTGCCAGCGGCCGAGACCGCCCCGGACAGGGGGACGAGCAGTACTTC; CDR3 protein: CASGRDRPGQGDEQYF
J gene: TRBJ2-1; D gene: .; V gene: TRBV3-1; CDR3 length: 17; clone size: .; CDR3 DNA: TGTGCCAGCAGCCCTCTCGGGCAGGGGCTTCTATACAATGAGCAGTTCTTC; CDR3 protein: CASSPLGQGLLYNEQFF
J gene: TRBJ2-7; D gene: TRBD2; V gene: TRBV12-3/TRBV12-4; CDR3 length: 13; clone size: few; CDR3 DNA: TGTGCCAGCACTAAGCGGGACGTCTACGAGCAGTACTTC; CDR3 protein: CASTKRDVYEQYF
J gene: TRBJ2-4; D gene: .; V gene: TRBV12-3/TRBV12-4; CDR3 length: 18; clone size: few; CDR3 DNA: TGTGCCAGCAGTTTAGGAACAGGGAGGGGGATAGCCAAAAACATTCAGTACTTC; CDR3 protein: CASSLGTGRGIAKNIQYF
J gene: TRBJ2-5; D gene: .; V gene: TRBV7-8; CDR3 length: 15; clone size: few; CDR3 DNA: TGTGCCAGCAGTTCGGGGGCGGGACGGGGAGAGACCCAGTACTTC; CDR3 protein: CASSSGAGRGETQYF
J gene: TRBJ2-7; D gene: .; V gene: TRBV4-1; CDR3 length: 14; clone size: .; CDR3 DNA: TGCGCCAGCAGCCAGAGGGATTTAGCGTTCGAGCAGTACTTC; CDR3 protein: CASSQRDLAFEQYF
J gene: TRBJ2-2; D gene: .; V gene: TRBV5-1; CDR3 length: 14; clone size: many; CDR3 DNA: TGCGCCAGCAGCTTGGCTCCGAACACCGGGGAGCTGTTTTTT; CDR3 protein: CASSLAPNTGELFF
J gene: TRBJ2-7; D gene: .; V gene: TRBV2; CDR3 length: 12; clone size: once; CDR3 DNA: TGTGCCAGCAGGGACCTTCGGGACGAGCAGTACTTC; CDR3 protein: CASRDLRDEQYF
J gene: TRBJ1-1; D gene: .; V gene: TRBV12-3/TRBV12-4; CDR3 length: 15; clone size: .; CDR3 DNA: TGTGCCAGCAGTTTACAGGGTATGGCGGGCACTGAAGCTTTCTTT; CDR3 protein: CASSLQGMAGTEAFF
J gene: TRBJ2-7; D gene: TRBD2; V gene: TRBV9; CDR3 length: 15; clone size: .; CDR3 DNA: TGTGCCAGCAGCGTAGAGGGAGGGACGGCCTACGAGCAGTACTTC; CDR3 protein: CASSVEGGTAYEQYF
J gene: TRBJ2-1; D gene: TRBD2; V gene: TRBV7-3; CDR3 length: 15; clone size: once; CDR3 DNA: TGTGCCAGCAGCTTATCGGGACTAGCGGGAGACGAGCAGTTCTTC; CDR3 protein: CASSLSGLAGDEQFF
J gene: TRBJ2-7; D gene: TRBD2; V gene: TRBV27; CDR3 length: 15; clone size: few; CDR3 DNA: TGTGCCAGCAGTTTCAAGCGGGAGTGGGACTACGAGCAGTACTTC; CDR3 protein: CASSFKREWDYEQYF
J gene: TRBJ1-3; D gene: .; V gene: TRBV7-9; CDR3 length: 13; clone size: many; CDR3 DNA: TGTGCCAGCAGCTTGTTCTCTGGAAACACCATATATTTT; CDR3 protein: CASSLFSGNTIYF
J gene: TRBJ1-3; D gene: .; V gene: TRBV5-1; CDR3 length: 14; clone size: few; CDR3 DNA: TGCGCCAGCAGCTTGGCCAACTCTGGAAACACCATATATTTT; CDR3 protein: CASSLANSGNTIYF
J gene: TRBJ2-7; D gene: TRBD2; V gene: TRBV20-1; CDR3 length: 14; clone size: .; CDR3 DNA: TGCAGTGCTAGTCCCGGGAGGGTTTCCTACGAGCAGTACTTC; CDR3 protein: CSASPGRVSYEQYF
J gene: TRBJ2-5; D gene: TRBD2; V gene: TRBV9; CDR3 length: 18; clone size: .; CDR3 DNA: TGTGCCAGCAGCCCACCGGGACTAGCGGGGGGGTACCAAGAGACCCAGTACTTC; CDR3 protein: CASSPPGLAGGYQETQYF
J gene: TRBJ2-2; D gene: TRBD1; V gene: TRBV7-3; CDR3 length: 15; clone size: many; CDR3 DNA: TGTGCCAGCAGCCCCGGGACAGCTCTCACCGGGGAGCTGTTTTTT; CDR3 protein: CASSPGTALTGELFF
J gene: TRBJ2-7; D gene: .; V gene: TRBV7-9; CDR3 length: 15; clone size: .; CDR3 DNA: TGTGCCAGCAGCCCCATTGACAGATCCTCCTACGAGCAGTACTTC; CDR3 protein: CASSPIDRSSYEQYF
J gene: TRBJ2-7; D gene: .; V gene: TRBV4-1; CDR3 length: 15; clone size: few; CDR3 DNA: TGCGCCAGCAGCCAAGTTCCCAAGGGAAACTACGAGCAGTACTTC; CDR3 protein: CASSQVPKGNYEQYF
J gene: TRBJ2-7; D gene: .; V gene: TRBV5-1; CDR3 length: 15; clone size: .; CDR3 DNA: TGCGCCAGCAGCTTGGGTGGGGCTAACTCCTACGAGCAGTACTTC; CDR3 protein: CASSLGGANSYEQYF
J gene: TRBJ2-7; D gene: TRBD1; V gene: TRBV12-3/TRBV12-4; CDR3 length: 17; clone size: .; CDR3 DNA: TGTGCCAGCAGCAGACGGACAGGGGTGAATCTCGGCTACGAGCAGTACTTC; CDR3 protein: CASSRRTGVNLGYEQYF
J gene: TRBJ2-7; D gene: TRBD1; V gene: TRBV27; CDR3 length: 14; clone size: few; CDR3 DNA: TGTGCCAGCGGGAGACAGGGGCGCTCCTACGAGCAGTACTTC; CDR3 protein: CASGRQGRSYEQYF
J gene: TRBJ2-3; D gene: .; V gene: TRBV6-1; CDR3 length: 12; clone size: .; CDR3 DNA: TGTGCCAGCAGTGAGCGGCTGGATACGCAGTATTTT; CDR3 protein: CASSERLDTQYF
J gene: TRBJ2-5; D gene: .; V gene: TRBV7-2; CDR3 length: 15; clone size: .; CDR3 DNA: TGTGCCAGCAGCTTAGCCTGGACTACTAAAGAGACCCAGTACTTC; CDR3 protein: CASSLAWTTKETQYF
J gene: TRBJ2-7; D gene: .; V gene: TRBV9; CDR3 length: 13; clone size: few; CDR3 DNA: TGTGCCAGCAGCCCCAAGAACCGTTACGAGCAGTACTTC; CDR3 protein: CASSPKNRYEQYF
J gene: TRBJ2-1; D gene: TRBD2; V gene: TRBV7-9; CDR3 length: 15; clone size: .; CDR3 DNA: TGTGCCAGCAGCTTAATCCCTAGCGGGAGAGATGAGCAGTTCTTC; CDR3 protein: CASSLIPSGRDEQFF
J gene: TRBJ2-7; D gene: TRBD2; V gene: TRBV27; CDR3 length: 16; clone size: few; CDR3 DNA: TGTGCCAGCAGTTTACGGCTAGCGGGAGTAGCCTACGAGCAGTACTTC; CDR3 protein: CASSLRLAGVAYEQYF
J gene: TRBJ1-5; D gene: TRBD1; V gene: TRBV7-9; CDR3 length: 16; clone size: .; CDR3 DNA: TGTGCCAGCAGCCCTATATGGGGACAGGTCGCTCAGCCCCAGCATTTT; CDR3 protein: CASSPIWGQVAQPQHF
J gene: TRBJ1-2; D gene: TRBD1; V gene: TRBV14; CDR3 length: 18; clone size: .; CDR3 DNA: TGTGCCAGCAGCCAAGATGGGGGACAGGGCATCCCTACCTATGGCTACACCTTC; CDR3 protein: CASSQDGGQGIPTYGYTF
J gene: TRBJ2-2; D gene: .; V gene: TRBV7-9; CDR3 length: 16; clone size: few; CDR3 DNA: TGTGCCAGCAGCTACCGAGGACAGGGAGGGACCGGGGAGCTGTTTTTT; CDR3 protein: CASSYRGQGGTGELFF
J gene: TRBJ1-6; D gene: .; V gene: TRBV6-5; CDR3 length: 12; clone size: .; CDR3 DNA: TGTGCCAGCAGTTGGGGGGATTCACCCCTCCACTTT; CDR3 protein: CASSWGDSPLHF
J gene: TRBJ2-1; D gene: .; V gene: TRBV6-5; CDR3 length: 14; clone size: .; CDR3 DNA: TGTGCCAGCAGTTACGGGCAGGGCTTCGGTGAGCAGTTCTTC; CDR3 protein: CASSYGQGFGEQFF
J gene: TRBJ2-1; D gene: TRBD1; V gene: TRBV20-1; CDR3 length: 14; clone size: many; CDR3 DNA: TGCAGTGTCCCACAGGGGTTCGTAGACAATGAGCAGTTCTTC; CDR3 protein: CSVPQGFVDNEQFF
J gene: TRBJ2-7; D gene: TRBD2; V gene: TRBV5-5; CDR3 length: 15; clone size: many; CDR3 DNA: TGTGCCAGCAGTTGGACTAGCGGGAACAGCTACGAGCAGTACTTC; CDR3 protein: CASSWTSGNSYEQYF
J gene: TRBJ2-1; D gene: TRBD2; V gene: TRBV6-1; CDR3 length: 16; clone size: .; CDR3 DNA: TGTGCCAGCAGCGCTCTGGAGAGCGGGAGGGCCTCTGAGCAGTTCTTC; CDR3 protein: CASSALESGRASEQFF
J gene: TRBJ2-1; D gene: TRBD2; V gene: TRBV7-9; CDR3 length: 14; clone size: .; CDR3 DNA: TGTGCCAGCAAGGGACTAGCGGGAGTCAATGAGCAGTTCTTC; CDR3 protein: CASKGLAGVNEQFF
J gene: TRBJ2-7; D gene: .; V gene: TRBV29-1; CDR3 length: 13; clone size: .; CDR3 DNA: TGCAGCGTTGAAAGGACAGCGGCTGAAGGGAGGTACTTC; CDR3 protein: CSVERTAAEGRYF
J gene: TRBJ2-1; D gene: .; V gene: TRBV7-2; CDR3 length: 14; clone size: .; CDR3 DNA: TGTGCCAGCAGCTTCCGGGAGTGGTACAATGAGCAGTTCTTC; CDR3 protein: CASSFREWYNEQFF
J gene: TRBJ2-3; D gene: .; V gene: TRBV24-1; CDR3 length: 14; clone size: .; CDR3 DNA: TGTGCCACCAAAGCGTCAGGCGAAGCAGATACGCAGTATTTT; CDR3 protein: CATKASGEADTQYF
J gene: TRBJ2-1; D gene: TRBD2; V gene: TRBV29-1; CDR3 length: 14; clone size: .; CDR3 DNA: TGCAGCGGGGGGGGACTAGCGGGAGCTAATGAGCAGTTCTTC; CDR3 protein: CSGGGLAGANEQFF
J gene: TRBJ2-6; D gene: TRBD2; V gene: TRBV6-5; CDR3 length: 18; clone size: few; CDR3 DNA: TGTGCCAGCAGTTATGCAGGTGCGGGAGAGTCTGGGGCCAACGTCCTGACTTTC; CDR3 protein: CASSYAGAGESGANVLTF
J gene: TRBJ2-1; D gene: .; V gene: TRBV6-1; CDR3 length: 14; clone size: few; CDR3 DNA: TGTGCCAGCGCGCCTGATCCCACCCCCAATGAGCAGTTCTTC; CDR3 protein: CASAPDPTPNEQFF
J gene: TRBJ2-5; D gene: .; V gene: TRBV9; CDR3 length: 13; clone size: .; CDR3 DNA: TGTGCCAGCAGCGGAACTACGCAAGAGACCCAGTACTTC; CDR3 protein: CASSGTTQETQYF
J gene: TRBJ2-7; D gene: TRBD2; V gene: TRBV2; CDR3 length: 15; clone size: .; CDR3 DNA: TGTGCCAGCAGGAAAGGGACTAGCGGGAGAGACGAGCAGTACTTC; CDR3 protein: CASRKGTSGRDEQYF
J gene: TRBJ1-1; D gene: TRBD1; V gene: TRBV4-1; CDR3 length: 15; clone size: few; CDR3 DNA: TGCGCCAGCAGCCAACCCCCCAGGGGGAGCACTGAAGCTTTCTTT; CDR3 protein: CASSQPPRGSTEAFF